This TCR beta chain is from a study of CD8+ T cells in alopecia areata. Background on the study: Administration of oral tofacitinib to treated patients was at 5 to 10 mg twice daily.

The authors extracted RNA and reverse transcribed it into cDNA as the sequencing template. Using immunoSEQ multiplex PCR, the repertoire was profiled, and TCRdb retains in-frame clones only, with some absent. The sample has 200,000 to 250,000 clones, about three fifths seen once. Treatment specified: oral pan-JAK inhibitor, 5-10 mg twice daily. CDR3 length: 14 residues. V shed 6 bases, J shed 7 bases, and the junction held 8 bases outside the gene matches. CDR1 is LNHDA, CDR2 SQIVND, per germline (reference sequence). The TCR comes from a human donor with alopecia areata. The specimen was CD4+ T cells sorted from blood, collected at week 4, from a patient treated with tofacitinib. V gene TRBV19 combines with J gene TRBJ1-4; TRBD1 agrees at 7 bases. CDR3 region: CASSRQGKIEKLFF. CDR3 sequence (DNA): TGTGCCAGTAGCAGACAGGGAAAAATTGAAAAACTGTTTTTT.